This T cell receptor (beta chain) was sequenced for a study of cytomegalovirus exposure and HLA in healthy donors. The study, taken as a whole, reports: Later analysis reportedly placed an Asian-associated ancestry cluster below the roughly 640-donor mean in N-insertions.

As regards this clone: The target antigen is unknown.

Germline lookup yields CDR1 SGDLS and CDR2 YYNGEE. V shed 3 bases, J shed 2 bases, and the junction held 4 bases outside the gene matches. This CDR3 is built from 15 residues. The PCR made use of 60 Vbeta and 13 Jbeta primers. Sequenced by immunoSEQ multiplex PCR; TCRdb stores in-frame clones only, minus some. The repertoire holds approximately 100,000 clones, with over 50% as singletons. Input material: PBMCs. The receptor comes from a man aged 30 to 45 in good health and CMV-seronegative. The chain has TRBV9 and TRBJ2-2; 7 positions agree with TRBD1. The DNA for the CDR3 is TGTGCCAGCAGCGCCGGGACAGAAAACACCGGGGAGCTGTTTTTT. It specifies CASSAGTENTGELFF.